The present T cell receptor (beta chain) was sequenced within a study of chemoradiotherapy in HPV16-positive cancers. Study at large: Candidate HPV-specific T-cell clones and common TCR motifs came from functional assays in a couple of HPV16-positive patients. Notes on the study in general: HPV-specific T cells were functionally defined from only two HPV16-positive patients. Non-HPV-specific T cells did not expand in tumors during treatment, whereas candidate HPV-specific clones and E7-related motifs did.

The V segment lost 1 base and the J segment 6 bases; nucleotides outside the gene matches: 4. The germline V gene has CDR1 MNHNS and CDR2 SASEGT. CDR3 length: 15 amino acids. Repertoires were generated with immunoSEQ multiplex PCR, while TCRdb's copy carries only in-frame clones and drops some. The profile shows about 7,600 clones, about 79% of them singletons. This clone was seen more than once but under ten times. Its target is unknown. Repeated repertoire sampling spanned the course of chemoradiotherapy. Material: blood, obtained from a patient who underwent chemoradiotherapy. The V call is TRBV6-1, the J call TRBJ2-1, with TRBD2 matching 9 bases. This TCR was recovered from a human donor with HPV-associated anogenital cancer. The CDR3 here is CASSEELAGSNEQFF. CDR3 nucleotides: TGTGCCAGCAGTGAAGAACTAGCGGGTAGCAATGAGCAGTTCTTC.